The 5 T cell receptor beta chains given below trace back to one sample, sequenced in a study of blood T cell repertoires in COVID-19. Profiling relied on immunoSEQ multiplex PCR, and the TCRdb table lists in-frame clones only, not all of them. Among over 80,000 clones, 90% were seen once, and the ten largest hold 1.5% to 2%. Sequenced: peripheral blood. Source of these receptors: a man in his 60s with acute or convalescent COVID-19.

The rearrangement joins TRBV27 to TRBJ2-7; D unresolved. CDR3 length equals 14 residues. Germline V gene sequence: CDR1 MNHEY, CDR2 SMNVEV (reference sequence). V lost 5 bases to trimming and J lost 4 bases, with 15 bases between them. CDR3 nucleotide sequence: TGTGCCAGCAGTCCATATAGCAGAAAATACGAGCAGTACTTC. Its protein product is CASSPYSRKYEQYF.

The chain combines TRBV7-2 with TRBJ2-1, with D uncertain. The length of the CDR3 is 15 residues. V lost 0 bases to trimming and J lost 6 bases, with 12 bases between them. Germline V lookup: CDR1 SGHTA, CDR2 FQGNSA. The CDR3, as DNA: TGTGCCAGCAGCTTAGCGCTAGGTAGTCTCAATGAGCAGTTCTTC. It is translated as CASSLALGSLNEQFF.

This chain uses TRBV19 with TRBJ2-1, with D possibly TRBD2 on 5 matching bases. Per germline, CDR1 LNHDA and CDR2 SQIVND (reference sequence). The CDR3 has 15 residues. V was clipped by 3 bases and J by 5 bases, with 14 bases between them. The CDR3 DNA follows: TGTGCCAGTAGTATTGTAGCGACTAAAAACAATGAGCAGTTCTTC. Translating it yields CASSIVATKNNEQFF.

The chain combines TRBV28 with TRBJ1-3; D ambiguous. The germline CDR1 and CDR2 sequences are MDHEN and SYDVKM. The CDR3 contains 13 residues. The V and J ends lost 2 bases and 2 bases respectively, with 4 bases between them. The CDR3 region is CASSLPTGNTIYF. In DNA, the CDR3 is TGTGCCAGCAGTTTACCAACTGGAAACACCATATATTTT.

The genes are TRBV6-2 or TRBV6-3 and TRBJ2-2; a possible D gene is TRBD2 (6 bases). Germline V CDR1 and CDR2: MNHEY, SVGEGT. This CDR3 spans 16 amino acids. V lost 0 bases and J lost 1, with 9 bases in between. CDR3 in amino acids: CASSYSVRGNTGELFF. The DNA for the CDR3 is TGTGCCAGCAGTTACTCGGTGCGGGGGAACACCGGGGAGCTGTTTTTT.